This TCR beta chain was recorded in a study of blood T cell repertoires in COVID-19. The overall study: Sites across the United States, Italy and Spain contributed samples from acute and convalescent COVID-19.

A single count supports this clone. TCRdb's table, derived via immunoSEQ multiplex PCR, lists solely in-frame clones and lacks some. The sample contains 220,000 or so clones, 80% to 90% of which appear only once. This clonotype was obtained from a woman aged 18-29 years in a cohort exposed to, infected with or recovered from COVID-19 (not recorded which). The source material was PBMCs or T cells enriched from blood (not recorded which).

The DNA for the CDR3 is TGTGCCAGCTCGCCCGTTGGAGGAGCCACTGAAGCTTTCTTT. Protein product: CASSPVGGATEAFF. V is TRBV18 and J is TRBJ1-1; no firm D call. Trimming left V 6 bases short and J 4 bases short, with 15 bases between. There are 14 residues in the CDR3. Germline CDR1 is KGHSH and CDR2 is LQKENI.